The 26 T cell receptor beta chains below were found in one sample sequenced in a study of cytomegalovirus exposure and HLA in healthy donors. The PCR used 60 Vbeta and 13 Jbeta primers. Assay: immunoSEQ multiplex PCR; the TCRdb copy retains only in-frame clones and omits some. The sample includes over 150,000 clones, 76% of them seen just once. The sample was PBMCs. The receptor set was obtained from a man in his 60s in good health and CMV-seronegative.

This clone was picked up one time. V and J are TRBV27 and TRBJ2-1, with D perhaps TRBD1 (6 bases). Looked up from germline, CDR1 is MNHEY and CDR2 is SMNVEV (reference sequence). The CDR3 covers 15 residues. V lost 5 bases, J lost 1 base, and 12 bases lay in between. CDR3 amino acids: CASSLLQGSYNEQFF. DNA for the CDR3: TGTGCCAGCAGTCTCTTACAGGGATCCTACAATGAGCAGTTCTTC.

The J gene is TRBJ2-3, the V gene TRBV4-1; D perhaps matches TRBD2 (5 bases). Germline CDR1 reads MGHRA; CDR2 reads YSYEKL. V dropped 0 bases and J dropped 3 bases, with 13 bases sitting between them. The CDR3 sequence is 16 residues long. Here the CDR3 DNA reads TGCGCCAGCAGCCAAGATAGAGGGAGTGGGACAGATACGCAGTATTTT. The encoded protein is CASSQDRGSGTDTQYF.

The CDR3 bases are TGTGCCTGGCTTTTCCGGGACTTCGGGATCGGGGAGCTGTTTTTT. It is translated as CAWLFRDFGIGELFF. V gene TRBV30 combines with J gene TRBJ2-2; D might be TRBD2 (6 bases). Germline V CDR1 and CDR2: GTSNPN, SVGIG (reference sequence). CDR3 size: 15 residues. V lost 5 bases, J lost 7 bases, and 20 bases lay in between.

This clone appeared a few times. V is TRBV7-8 and J is TRBJ1-2, with no clear D. The CDR3 spans 14 residues. The germline gives CDR1 SGHVS, CDR2 FQNEAQ. Trimming pared 0 bases from V and 4 bases from J, leaving 9 bases between. This CDR3 is CASSLAREGYGYTF. Here the CDR3 DNA reads TGTGCCAGCAGCTTAGCCCGGGAGGGCTATGGCTACACCTTC.

The V gene is TRBV7-2, the J gene TRBJ2-7; weak D call: TRBD1 (6 bases). V shed 3 bases and J shed 0 bases, with 9 bases lying between them. CDR1 and CDR2 (germline): SGHTA, FQGNSA. The CDR3 sequence is 14 residues long. The CDR3: CASSFGQPSYEQYF. CDR3 DNA sequence: TGTGCCAGCAGCTTCGGACAGCCCTCCTACGAGCAGTACTTC.

This clone was seen only a few times. The rearrangement joins TRBV11-2 to TRBJ2-7; 10 bases line up with TRBD2. The V gene's germline CDR1 is SGHAT and CDR2 FQNNGV. The CDR3 loop spans 16 amino acids. After removal of 1 base from V and 4 bases from J, the junction contained 7 bases not matched to a gene. The CDR3 sequence is CASSLVRLAGAYEQYF. Here the CDR3 DNA reads TGTGCCAGCAGCTTAGTTAGGCTAGCGGGGGCTTACGAGCAGTACTTC. The entire variable domain, with the rest obtained from reference TRBV11-2 and TRBJ2-7, is as follows: EAGVAQSPRYKIIEKRQSVAFWCNPISGHATLYWYQQILGQGPKLLIQFQNNGVVDDSQLPKDRFSAERLKGVDSTLKIQPAKLEDSAVYLCASSLVRLAGAYEQYFGPGTRLTVT.

The table lists this clone with a count of one. J is TRBJ2-7 and V is TRBV15, with 8 bases fitting TRBD1. Trimming cost V 5 bases and J 0 bases; bases outside gene matches: 6. Germline loops: CDR1 LNHNV, CDR2 YYDKDF (reference sequence). The CDR3 has 15 residues. CDR3 sequence: CATSGWTGISYEQYF. DNA of the CDR3: TGTGCCACCAGCGGCTGGACAGGGATCTCCTACGAGCAGTACTTC.

This chain uses TRBV5-1 with TRBJ2-5; 7 bases line up with TRBD1. Trimming removed 3 bases from V and 5 bases from J; junction bases left unmatched: 7. This CDR3 comprises 14 residues. CDR1 and CDR2 (germline): SGHRS, YFSETQ. This chain's CDR3 is CASSWTGERETQYF. In nucleotides, the CDR3 is TGCGCCAGCAGCTGGACAGGAGAGAGGGAGACCCAGTACTTC.

V usage is TRBV18 and J usage is TRBJ2-7, with 12 bases identical to TRBD1. CDR3 size: 15 residues. Unmatched junction bases numbered 7, after V lost 4 bases and J lost 6 bases. CDR1 and CDR2 from the germline V gene are KGHSH and LQKENI. This CDR3 is CASSLSGQGAREQYF. The CDR3 region has the DNA TGTGCCAGCTCACTATCGGGACAGGGGGCCCGCGAGCAGTACTTC.

A single count supports this clone. The V gene is TRBV27, the J gene TRBJ2-1; D perhaps matches TRBD2 (6 bases). With 5 bases removed from V and 7 bases from J, the gap between germline ends came to 15 bases. This CDR3 contains 14 residues. CDR1 and CDR2 (germline): MNHEY, SMNVEV (reference sequence). For the CDR3, the DNA is TGTGCCAGCAGTATTACCGTCGGGGGAAATGAGCAGTTCTTC. It is translated as CASSITVGGNEQFF.

The gene calls are TRBV6-1 and TRBJ2-5, with D possibly TRBD1 on 6 matching bases. CDR1 is MNHNS and CDR2 is SASEGT in the germline V gene. V was cut by 7 bases and J by 7 bases, with 22 bases left in between. The CDR3 extends over 15 amino acids. This chain's CDR3 is CASTKRTVDTGTQYF. DNA of the CDR3: TGTGCCAGCACCAAAAGGACAGTCGATACCGGGACCCAGTACTTC.

This clone has a single count. The CDR3 loop is CASSQVLGTSGGKQFF. Here the CDR3 DNA reads TGTGCCAGCAGCCAAGTTCTAGGGACTAGCGGGGGGAAGCAGTTCTTC. The chain joins TRBV14 to TRBJ2-1; TRBD2 aligns across 15 bases. Unmatched junction bases numbered 6, after V lost 1 base and J lost 11 bases. The CDR3 length is 16 residues. Germline CDR1 reads SGHDN; CDR2 reads FVKESK.

This clone has more than one count but fewer than ten. This chain connects TRBV6-5 to TRBJ2-7; D possibly corresponds to TRBD1 (6 bases). V was cut by 2 bases and J by 2 bases, with 13 bases left in between. This CDR3 is built from 15 residues. Germline CDR1 reads MNHEY; CDR2 reads SVGAGI. CDR3 nucleotides: TGTGCCAGCAGTTACGACGGACAGAGTACCTACGAGCAGTACTTC. It specifies CASSYDGQSTYEQYF.

This chain links TRBV7-3 with TRBJ2-6; 8 nucleotides line up with TRBD1. Trimming at V came to 2 bases and at J to 2 bases, leaving 5 bases not matched to a gene. Per the germline V gene, CDR1 is SGHTA and CDR2 is FQGTGA. CDR3 size: 17 residues. The CDR3 DNA reads TGTGCCAGCAGCTTATGGGCAGGGGGCACTGGGGCCAACGTCCTGACTTTC. It specifies CASSLWAGGTGANVLTF.

This clone has more than one count but fewer than ten. CDR3 nucleotides: TGTGCCAGCAGTTACTATAGCGGGGGGGCCTACGAGCAGTACTTC. Translated, it gives CASSYYSGGAYEQYF. The chain carries TRBV6-6 and TRBJ2-7, with 11 bases that match TRBD2. Germline V gives CDR1 MNHNY, CDR2 SVGAGI (reference sequence). The CDR3 is 15 residues long. Germline trimming cut 1 base from V and 2 bases from J; bases unmatched to any gene: 1.

On this clone: The sample holds other DNA sequences that translate to the same CDR3. CDR3 bases: TGTGCCAGCAGTATCGGCGGAGCTAACTATGGCTACACCTTC. Amino acid sequence: CASSIGGANYGYTF. The rearrangement joins TRBV28 to TRBJ1-2; D gene uncertain. The CDR3 contains 14 residues. Germline V gene sequence: CDR1 MDHEN, CDR2 SYDVKM. Trimming shortened V by 5 bases and J by 0 bases, and 10 bases separated the two germline ends.

The chain combines TRBV30 with TRBJ1-1, with D tentatively TRBD1 (5 bases). The CDR3 spans 14 residues. The ends were cut back, 3 bases at V and 6 bases at J, with 17 bases in the middle. Germline lookup yields CDR1 GTSNPN and CDR2 SVGIG (reference sequence). The CDR3 is CAWSPAWGDSEAFF. The CDR3 nucleotides are TGTGCCTGGAGCCCCGCTTGGGGGGACTCTGAAGCTTTCTTT.

V gene TRBV7-9 combines with J gene TRBJ2-1; 7 bases are shared with TRBD2. The CDR3 is 16 residues long. Germline CDR1 is SEHNR and CDR2 is FQNEAQ (reference sequence). J lost 5 bases, V lost 3 bases, and 10 bases had no gene match. CDR3 nucleotide sequence: TGTGCCAGCAGCTTTAGGCAGGGTGGGGGGGACAATGAGCAGTTCTTC. Amino acid sequence: CASSFRQGGGDNEQFF.

J is TRBJ1-5 and V is TRBV7-9; possibly TRBD1 for D (6 bases). Per the germline V gene, CDR1 is SEHNR and CDR2 is FQNEAQ (reference sequence). The V end was cut by 8 bases, the J end by 2 bases, with 13 bases between. There are 14 residues in the CDR3. CDR3 DNA: TGTGCCAGCGTTCAGTCAGGGGGCAATCAGCCCCAGCATTTT. Translation gives CASVQSGGNQPQHF.

The chain couples TRBV6-1 to TRBJ1-1; no reliable D call. The CDR3 runs 13 residues. Germline V CDR1 and CDR2: MNHNS, SASEGT. The germline V and J ends were trimmed by 2 bases and 5 bases, with 9 bases remaining between them. CDR3 bases: TGTGCCAGCAGTGAATCTTTGAGGACTGAAGCTTTCTTT. It specifies CASSESLRTEAFF.

This chain links TRBV4-2 with TRBJ1-2; 7 nucleotides line up with TRBD1. The V gene's germline CDR1 is LGHNA and CDR2 YNFKEQ. The CDR3 has 17 residues. Trimming at V came to 4 bases and at J to 6 bases, leaving 17 bases not matched to a gene. The DNA of the CDR3 is TGTGCCAGCAGCCGACGTGGAGTTGACAGGGTAATAGATGGCTACACCTTC. It is translated as CASSRRGVDRVIDGYTF.

This clone was counted a few times. The chain combines TRBV7-9 with TRBJ2-1, with TRBD2 identical over 8 bases. The CDR3 loop spans 16 amino acids. V shed 4 bases and J 0 bases; nucleotides not matched to a gene: 5. Germline loops: CDR1 SEHNR, CDR2 FQNEAQ (reference sequence). DNA of the CDR3: TGTGCCAGCAGCTCGGTAGCGGGGCTCTCCTACAATGAGCAGTTCTTC. Its protein is CASSSVAGLSYNEQFF. The full variable domain, its missing parts supplied by reference TRBV7-9 and TRBJ2-1, is DTGVSQNPRHKITKRGQNVTFRCDPISEHNRLYWYRQTLGQGPEFLTYFQNEAQLEKSRLLSDRFSAERPKGSFSTLEIQRTEQGDSAMYLCASSSVAGLSYNEQFFGPGTRLTVL.

The gene calls are TRBV7-6 and TRBJ2-5, with D unclear. Germline V gives CDR1 SGHVS, CDR2 FNYEAQ. This CDR3 has 12 residues. V was trimmed by 3 bases and J by 5 bases, leaving 7 bases between them. The CDR3 here is CASSFPYETQYF. CDR3 nucleotides: TGTGCCAGCAGCTTCCCCTACGAGACCCAGTACTTC.

The chain has TRBV7-2 and TRBJ1-2, with D perhaps matching TRBD1 (5 bases). This CDR3 has 16 amino acids. The germline V gene encodes CDR1 SGHTA and CDR2 FQGNSA. Trimming stripped 2 bases from V and 3 bases from J, with 16 bases between. In nucleotides, the CDR3 is TGTGCCAGCAGCTTAAACCAGGGCGGGATCTACTATGGCTACACCTTC. As protein: CASSLNQGGIYYGYTF. Complete variable domain (other parts from reference TRBV7-2 and TRBJ1-2): GAGVSQSPSNKVTEKGKDVELRCDPISGHTALYWYRQSLGQGLEFLIYFQGNSAPDKSGLPSDRFSAERTGGSVSTLTIQRTQQEDSAVYLCASSLNQGGIYYGYTFGSGTRLTVV.

This chain uses TRBV7-9 with TRBJ2-7; TRBD1 matches at 7 bases. CDR1 is SEHNR and CDR2 is FQNEAQ in the germline V gene (reference sequence). The trim removed 3 bases at V and 2 bases at J, leaving 4 bases unmatched. The CDR3 is 14 residues long. The CDR3 nucleotides are TGTGCCAGCAGCTTGCAGGGGGATGCCTACGAGCAGTACTTC. Translating it yields CASSLQGDAYEQYF.

The chain uses TRBV9 and TRBJ2-1, with TRBD2 matching 15 bases. CDR1 is SGDLS and CDR2 is YYNGEE in the germline V gene. The ends lost 0 bases at V and 0 bases at J; junction bases unmatched: 4. The CDR3 loop spans 19 amino acids. The CDR3 loop reads CASSVGTSGGAGSYNEQFF. The CDR3 bases are TGTGCCAGCAGCGTAGGGACTAGCGGGGGGGCCGGCTCCTACAATGAGCAGTTCTTC.